The 27 T cell receptor beta chains in this list originate from one sample, sequenced in a study of cytomegalovirus exposure and HLA in healthy donors. PCR primers comprised 60 Vbeta and 13 Jbeta primers. The data were produced by immunoSEQ multiplex PCR, yet TCRdb's version contains in-frame clones alone and is incomplete. Found here are about 92,000 clones, roughly 71% of them singletons; the top ten hold 2.5% to 3%. What was sequenced was PBMCs. Receptors were obtained from a man aged 45 to 65 in good health and CMV-seronegative.

The chain is built from TRBV30 and TRBJ2-1; no definite D call. Trimming stripped 1 base from V and 8 bases from J, with 18 bases between. The CDR3 extends over 15 amino acids. Germline V gene sequence: CDR1 GTSNPN, CDR2 SVGIG (reference sequence). CDR3 in amino acids: CAWSGLIGGIDEQFF. The CDR3 nucleotides read TGTGCCTGGAGTGGCCTAATCGGCGGTATCGATGAGCAGTTCTTC.

The CDR3 region is CATSRGGDGIGYTF. The CDR3 region has the DNA TGTGCCACCAGCAGAGGGGGGGATGGAATTGGCTACACCTTC. This chain links TRBV15 with TRBJ1-2, with D maybe TRBD1 (5 bases). V lost 1 base and J 7 bases, leaving 13 bases between the germline ends. The germline V gene has CDR1 LNHNV and CDR2 YYDKDF (reference sequence). The CDR3 covers 14 residues.

V usage is TRBV7-9 and J usage is TRBJ2-2, with 13 nucleotides matching TRBD2. The CDR3 spans 16 residues. The V gene's germline CDR1 is SEHNR and CDR2 FQNEAQ (reference sequence). The junction had 5 bases not matched to a gene; V was cut back by 6 bases and J by 4 bases. CDR3 residues: CASSTSGGDFTGELFF. The CDR3 DNA follows: TGTGCCAGCAGTACTAGCGGGGGGGACTTCACCGGGGAGCTGTTTTTT.

The chain joins TRBV6-5 to TRBJ1-3; D gene ambiguous. In germline, CDR1 is MNHEY, CDR2 SVGAGI. The V and J ends lost 8 bases and 2 bases respectively, with 13 bases between them. This CDR3 has 14 residues. CDR3 region: CASAKQVAGNTIYF. The CDR3 DNA is TGTGCCAGCGCCAAGCAGGTAGCTGGAAACACCATATATTTT.

For this clone: One end of the junction fails to match germline, which may point to a read error. The chain couples TRBV7-7 to TRBJ2-5; 7 bases match TRBD1. CDR3 length equals 13 residues. The germline gives CDR1 SSHAT, CDR2 FNYEAQ (reference sequence). The CDR3: CASSIGQDGTQYF. The DNA for the CDR3 is TGTGCTAGCAGCATTGGACAGGATGGGACCCAGTACTTC. Complete variable domain (other parts from reference TRBV7-7 and TRBJ2-5): GAGVSQSPRYKVTKRGQDVTLRCDPISSHATLYWYQQALGQGPEFLTYFNYEAQPDKSGLPSDRFSAERPEGSISTLTIQRTEQRDSAMYRCASSIGQDGTQYFGPGTRLLVL.

This clone appeared once. J is TRBJ2-1 and V is TRBV4-3, with a possible D match to TRBD2 (7 bases). The CDR3 is 17 residues long. Trimming cost V 5 bases and J 3 bases, with 20 bases left between them. Germline CDR1 reads LGHNA; CDR2 reads YSLEER. The CDR3 region is CASSSLAGGADYNEQFF. Written as DNA, the CDR3 is TGCGCCAGCAGCTCCCTAGCTGGGGGGGCCGACTACAATGAGCAGTTCTTC.

This clone is a singleton in its sample. The chain recombines TRBV5-4 with TRBJ1-3; D may be TRBD1 (6 bases). The CDR3 has 15 residues. Deletions cut 5 bases from V and 0 bases from J, with 12 bases between. Per germline, CDR1 SGHNT and CDR2 YYREEE (reference sequence). The CDR3 sequence is CASRPGQSSGNTIYF. Written as DNA, the CDR3 is TGTGCCAGCAGGCCTGGACAGAGCTCTGGAAACACCATATATTTT.

The rearrangement joins TRBV27 to TRBJ1-6; D perhaps matches TRBD1 (5 bases). Between the trimmed V and J ends, which lost 0 bases and 0 bases, there was a span of 6 bases. Germline assignment: CDR1 MNHEY and CDR2 SMNVEV (reference sequence). The CDR3 is 16 amino acids. The CDR3 region is CASSLSQGSYNSPLHF. CDR3 DNA: TGTGCCAGCAGTTTATCGCAGGGCTCCTATAATTCACCCCTCCACTTT.

In DNA, the CDR3 is TGTGCCAGCAGTGAAGGTCGTAGTTTCGTGTACGAGCAGTACTTC. Amino acid sequence: CASSEGRSFVYEQYF. V gene TRBV6-1 combines with J gene TRBJ2-7; D ambiguous. The V end lost 1 base, the J end lost 4 bases, and 14 bases lay between the germline ends. CDR1 and CDR2 from the germline V gene are MNHNS and SASEGT. This CDR3 has 15 amino acids.

The chain combines TRBV4-1 with TRBJ2-5; 9 bases align to TRBD2. The CDR3 loop spans 15 amino acids. V was pared by 1 base and J by 3 bases, with 3 bases of the junction left unmatched. Germline V CDR1 and CDR2: MGHRA, YSYEKL. CDR3 amino acids: CASSQAASGKETQYF. The CDR3 DNA sequence: TGCGCCAGCAGCCAAGCGGCTAGCGGGAAAGAGACCCAGTACTTC.

This clone showed up just a few times. This chain links TRBV7-2 with TRBJ1-1, with 9 bases matching TRBD1. V shed 5 bases and J 4 bases; nucleotides not matched to a gene: 14. The CDR3 consists of 17 residues. The germline CDR1 and CDR2 sequences are SGHTA and FQGNSA. This CDR3 is CASSPDRGRLRGTEAFF. The CDR3 nucleotides read TGTGCCAGCAGCCCTGACAGGGGGAGGTTGCGGGGCACTGAAGCTTTCTTT. The complete variable domain, with remaining parts taken from reference TRBV7-2 and TRBJ1-1, reads GAGVSQSPSNKVTEKGKDVELRCDPISGHTALYWYRQSLGQGLEFLIYFQGNSAPDKSGLPSDRFSAERTGGSVSTLTIQRTQQEDSAVYLCASSPDRGRLRGTEAFFGQGTRLTVV.

The chain uses TRBV7-3 and TRBJ2-7; 8 nucleotides line up with TRBD1. V gave up 5 bases and J gave up 5 bases; unmatched junction bases: 11. The germline V gene has CDR1 SGHTA and CDR2 FQGTGA. The CDR3 is 15 residues long. The DNA of the CDR3 is TGTGCCAGCAGCCTCGGGACAGGTTCTCCTAACGAGCAGTACTTC. This sequence encodes CASSLGTGSPNEQYF.

The CDR3 sequence is CASSPNGGEVINYGYTF. The CDR3 region has the DNA TGTGCCAGTTCTCCCAATGGGGGGGAGGTCATCAACTATGGCTACACCTTC. This chain links TRBV19 with TRBJ1-2; possible D gene TRBD1, 5 bases. V was pared by 8 bases and J by 2 bases, with 24 bases between. The CDR3 contains 17 residues. Per the germline V gene, CDR1 is LNHDA and CDR2 is SQIVND (reference sequence).

V gene TRBV2 combines with J gene TRBJ2-1; D may be TRBD2 (6 bases). Trimming cost V 7 bases and J 7 bases, with 14 bases left between them. CDR1 and CDR2 from the germline V gene are SNHLY and FYNNEI. The CDR3 sequence is 13 residues long. The CDR3 region is CASISGTSNEQFF. CDR3 DNA sequence: TGTGCCAGCATTTCCGGGACTTCAAATGAGCAGTTCTTC.

This chain links TRBV25-1 with TRBJ2-1; D may be TRBD2 (5 bases). V lost 11 bases to trimming and J lost 6 bases, with 14 bases between them. The V gene's germline CDR1 is MGHDK and CDR2 SYGVNS. CDR3 size: 12 residues. The CDR3 coding sequence is TGTGCCTCTGGGCTAGCCCCCAATGAGCAGTTCTTC. Its protein product is CASGLAPNEQFF.

The gene calls are TRBV29-1 and TRBJ1-2, with 12 positions matching TRBD1. V lost 5 bases and J lost 4; bases outside the gene matches: 11. Germline assignment: CDR1 SQVTM and CDR2 ANQGSEA. The CDR3 extends over 16 amino acids. The CDR3 nucleotides are TGCAGCGTTCTTGATTCGGGGACAGGGGGCGGCTATGGCTACACCTTC. It translates to CSVLDSGTGGGYGYTF.

The chain uses TRBV20-1 and TRBJ1-1; 9 bases map to TRBD1. There are 11 residues in the CDR3. V dropped 1 base and J dropped 10; count of bases not matched to a gene: 1. Germline assignment: CDR1 DFQATT and CDR2 SNEGSKA (reference sequence). In DNA, the CDR3 is TGCAGTGCTAGAGGACAGGGGGTAGCTTTCTTT. As protein: CSARGQGVAFF.

For the CDR3, the DNA is TGTGCCAGCAGCTTCGGACAGGGATATTCAGAGACCCAGTACTTC. Its translation is CASSFGQGYSETQYF. This chain connects TRBV5-4 to TRBJ2-5, with 8 bases matching TRBD1. The CDR3 consists of 15 residues. In germline, CDR1 is SGHNT, CDR2 YYREEE (reference sequence). The trim removed 2 bases at V and 4 bases at J, leaving 7 bases unmatched. The full variable domain, completed using reference TRBV5-4 and TRBJ2-5, is ETGVTQSPTHLIKTRGQQVTLRCSSQSGHNTVSWYQQALGQGPQFIFQYYREEENGRGNFPPRFSGLQFPNYSSELNVNALELDDSALYLCASSFGQGYSETQYFGPGTRLLVL.

There are many counts of this clone. The chain couples TRBV7-9 to TRBJ1-1; 10 bases align to TRBD1. The V gene end was trimmed by 4 bases and the J gene end by 3 bases; junction bases not matched to a gene: 8. This CDR3 region has 16 residues. The V gene's germline CDR1 is SEHNR and CDR2 FQNEAQ (reference sequence). The CDR3 DNA reads TGTGCCAGCAGCTCGGGACAGGGGTATCCAGACACTGAAGCTTTCTTT. As protein: CASSSGQGYPDTEAFF.

The rearrangement joins TRBV28 to TRBJ1-2; tentative D call: TRBD1 (6 bases). V was trimmed by 10 bases and J by 8 bases, leaving 17 bases between them. CDR3 length equals 12 residues. CDR1 is MDHEN and CDR2 is SYDVKM in the germline V gene. CDR3 residues: CATFRGLGGYTF. DNA for the CDR3: TGTGCCACCTTCAGGGGATTAGGGGGCTACACCTTC.

The chain couples TRBV5-6 to TRBJ2-7; possible D gene TRBD1, 5 bases. The CDR3 runs 16 residues. V was shortened by 1 base and J by 0 bases, with 14 bases between the two germline ends. Germline V CDR1 and CDR2: SGHDT, YYEEEE. This CDR3 is CASSLWQGLYSYEQYF. DNA of the CDR3: TGTGCCAGCAGCTTGTGGCAGGGATTATACTCCTACGAGCAGTACTTC.

The chain carries TRBV4-1 and TRBJ1-3; 7 bases are a match to TRBD1. Looked up from germline, CDR1 is MGHRA and CDR2 is YSYEKL. V dropped 4 bases and J dropped 2; count of bases not matched to a gene: 8. This CDR3 contains 16 residues. DNA of the CDR3: TGCGCCAGCAGCCCGCCCTTGACAGGGACTGGAAACACCATATATTTT. It encodes CASSPPLTGTGNTIYF.

The rearrangement joins TRBV2 to TRBJ1-2; D gene unclear. Deletions cut 6 bases from V and 4 bases from J, with 18 bases between. Germline CDR1 SNHLY, CDR2 FYNNEI. The CDR3 totals 15 residues. CDR3 loop: CASRETDLRSYGYTF. The DNA for the CDR3 is TGTGCCAGCAGGGAAACCGACTTGAGGAGCTATGGCTACACCTTC. The whole variable domain, filled in from reference TRBV2 and TRBJ1-2, reads EPEVTQTPSHQVTQMGQEVILRCVPISNHLYFYWYRQILGQKVEFLVSFYNNEISEKSEIFDDQFSVERPDGSNFTLKIRSTKLEDSAMYFCASRETDLRSYGYTFGSGTRLTVV.

The CDR3 here is CASSRYRDRGVYGYTF. CDR3 DNA sequence: TGTGCCAGCAGCCGGTACCGGGACAGGGGGGTCTATGGCTACACCTTC. The rearrangement links TRBV14 to TRBJ1-2, with 11 bases fitting TRBD1. The CDR3 loop spans 16 amino acids. Germline V lookup: CDR1 SGHDN, CDR2 FVKESK. V dropped 4 bases and J dropped 4; count of bases not matched to a gene: 8.

This chain connects TRBV27 to TRBJ1-1, with D uncertain. V was clipped by 6 bases and J by 1 base, with 12 bases between them. Per the germline V gene, CDR1 is MNHEY and CDR2 is SMNVEV (reference sequence). This CDR3 region has 14 residues. The DNA for the CDR3 is TGTGCCAGCAGCCCATTCAGAACGAACACTGAAGCTTTCTTT. Translated, it gives CASSPFRTNTEAFF.

V is TRBV7-2 and J is TRBJ2-5; TRBD2 is a possible D gene (5 bases). This CDR3 has 13 residues. Germline CDR1 reads SGHTA; CDR2 reads FQGNSA. Trimming took off 2 bases at V and 6 bases at J, with 10 bases between the two ends. CDR3 in amino acids: CASSLFQRQTQYF. Here the CDR3 DNA reads TGTGCCAGCAGCTTATTTCAGCGGCAGACCCAGTACTTC.

The J gene is TRBJ1-1, the V gene TRBV30; the match to TRBD1 covers 8 bases. The CDR3 has 19 residues. Germline loops: CDR1 GTSNPN, CDR2 SVGIG (reference sequence). J was trimmed by 0 bases and V by 1 base; bases with no gene match: 16. The CDR3 bases are TGTGCCTGGAGTGAGCGTACAGTATTGCGGGACAGGATGAACACTGAAGCTTTCTTT. It translates to CAWSERTVLRDRMNTEAFF.